One and the same sample provided the 23 T cell receptor beta chains below, sequenced in a study of blood T cell repertoires in COVID-19. Libraries were prepared by immunoSEQ multiplex PCR; TCRdb keeps only in-frame clonotypes and omits some of them. The data show over 85,000 clones, around 90% seen once. The specimen sequenced was peripheral blood. Receptor source: a human donor with COVID-19, enrolled during active disease. The donor label of this sample is uncertain.

This clone was seen only once. This rearrangement joins TRBV19 to TRBJ2-2; TRBD1 matches at 8 bases. The CDR3 spans 15 residues. With V trimmed by 5 bases and J by 5 bases, 7 bases remained unmatched. Germline CDR1 is LNHDA and CDR2 is SQIVND (reference sequence). The CDR3 DNA sequence: TGTGCCAGTAGTGATGGACAGGGTTGGACCGGGGAGCTGTTTTTT. Its translation is CASSDGQGWTGELFF.

The chain employs TRBV10-3 and TRBJ1-6, with 7 bases matching TRBD1. J gave up 5 bases and V 8 bases, and 6 bases lay outside the gene matches. The CDR3 extends over 14 amino acids. Germline loops: CDR1 ENHRY, CDR2 SYGVKD. The chain's CDR3 is CAIGKTGDNSPLHF. CDR3 sequence (DNA): TGTGCCATCGGGAAAACAGGGGATAATTCACCCCTCCACTTT.

The chain uses TRBV3-1 (or the pseudogene TRBV3-2) and TRBJ2-7; the D is unclear. The CDR3 is 13 amino acids. The germline CDR1 and CDR2 sequences are LGHDT and YNNKEL (reference sequence). V lost 0 bases and J 3 bases, leaving 6 bases between the germline ends. This CDR3 is CASSQDQNYEQYF. DNA for the CDR3: TGTGCCAGCAGCCAAGATCAGAACTACGAGCAGTACTTC.

The chain links TRBV4-1 to TRBJ1-3; TRBD1 is a possible D gene (6 bases). This CDR3 has 16 amino acids. V dropped 2 bases and J dropped 2 bases, with 13 bases sitting between them. Germline-derived CDR1 and CDR2 are MGHRA and YSYEKL. The chain's CDR3 is CASSQLWGLAGNTIYF. The CDR3, as DNA: TGCGCCAGCAGCCAATTATGGGGGCTAGCTGGAAACACCATATATTTT.

The V call is TRBV7-2, the J call TRBJ1-1; no definite D call. The CDR3 consists of 13 residues. V gave up 3 bases and J gave up 1 base, with 6 bases separating them. Germline V CDR1 and CDR2: SGHTA, FQGNSA. DNA of the CDR3: TGTGCCAGCAGCTTTAGTACGAACACTGAAGCTTTCTTT. Protein sequence: CASSFSTNTEAFF.

J is TRBJ1-1 and V is TRBV2; possibly TRBD1 for D (6 bases). Looked up from germline, CDR1 is SNHLY and CDR2 is FYNNEI. The CDR3 is made up of 14 amino acids. With 7 bases removed from V and 1 base from J, the gap between germline ends came to 13 bases. Here the CDR3 DNA reads TGTGCCAGCAATGGGGGGGGCAGGAACACTGAAGCTTTCTTT. It translates to CASNGGGRNTEAFF.

This chain connects TRBV6-5 to TRBJ1-1; 7 nucleotides match TRBD1. Unmatched junction bases numbered 15, after V lost 10 bases and J lost 10 bases. CDR1 is MNHEY and CDR2 is SVGAGI in the germline V gene. This CDR3 contains 13 residues. The CDR3 region is CATLKGAGGLAFF. CDR3 bases: TGTGCCACCCTGAAGGGGGCAGGGGGTTTAGCTTTCTTT.

The sample holds one count of this clone. V and J are TRBV4-2 and TRBJ2-1; 11 bases map to TRBD1. The V gene end was trimmed by 2 bases and the J gene end by 10 bases; junction bases not matched to a gene: 4. Germline V gene sequence: CDR1 LGHNA, CDR2 YNFKEQ. The CDR3 has 14 residues. CDR3 bases: TGTGCCAGCAGCCAACGGACAGGGGGCAGGGAGCAGTTCTTC. Protein: CASSQRTGGREQFF.

This rearrangement joins TRBV6-6 to TRBJ2-1, with D possibly being TRBD2 (5 bases). The germline V and J ends were trimmed by 6 bases and 7 bases, with 10 bases remaining between them. Germline V gene data show CDR1 as MNHNY and CDR2 as SVGAGI (reference sequence). The CDR3 covers 12 residues. The CDR3 DNA sequence: TGTGCCAGCAGCCCCAGGAGGAATGAGCAGTTCTTC. It codes for CASSPRRNEQFF.

This clone has a handful of counts. The chain employs TRBV10-1 and TRBJ2-3; 10 bases fit TRBD2. In germline, CDR1 is WNHNN, CDR2 SYGVQD (reference sequence). With 6 bases clipped from V and 0 bases from J, the junction kept 6 bases outside the gene matches. The CDR3 runs 16 residues. This chain's CDR3 is CASRAGLADSTDTQYF. CDR3 bases: TGCGCCAGCAGGGCCGGACTAGCGGATAGCACAGATACGCAGTATTTT.

The gene calls are TRBV5-1 and TRBJ2-1; 10 nucleotides line up with TRBD2. Per the germline V gene, CDR1 is SGHRS and CDR2 is YFSETQ. J gave up 8 bases and V 2 bases, and 4 bases lay outside the gene matches. The CDR3 contains 14 residues. The CDR3 nucleotides are TGCGCCAGCAGCTTCGGACTAGCGGTTGATGAGCAGTTCTTC. Protein: CASSFGLAVDEQFF.

The chain couples TRBV15 to TRBJ2-7; 8 nucleotides agree with TRBD2. Germline CDR1 and CDR2: LNHNV and YYDKDF (reference sequence). This CDR3 is built from 15 residues. Germline trimming cut 0 bases from V and 0 bases from J; bases unmatched to any gene: 1. CDR3 in DNA: TGTGCCACCAGCAGAGATCGGGGGGGCTCCTACGAGCAGTACTTC. This gives the protein CATSRDRGGSYEQYF.

This sequence joins TRBV15 and TRBJ1-2; TRBD1 is a possible D gene (5 bases). This CDR3 has 14 amino acids. V dropped 0 bases and J dropped 3 bases, with 8 bases sitting between them. Germline loops: CDR1 LNHNV, CDR2 YYDKDF (reference sequence). The CDR3 is CATSREGGDYGYTF. The CDR3 DNA reads TGTGCCACCAGCAGAGAGGGGGGTGACTATGGCTACACCTTC.

The chain employs TRBV29-1 and TRBJ2-2, with TRBD1 matching 7 bases. Germline V CDR1 and CDR2: SQVTM, ANQGSEA. This CDR3 region has 13 residues. Losses at the gene ends were 7 bases for V and 1 base for J; bases not matched to a gene: 3. The CDR3 coding sequence is TGCAGCGCGGGACAGAGGAACACCGGGGAGCTGTTTTTT. Translation: CSAGQRNTGELFF.

The rearrangement uses TRBV6-6 and TRBJ2-5; D possibly corresponds to TRBD1 (6 bases). The CDR3 sequence is 13 residues long. Germline CDR1 reads MNHNY; CDR2 reads SVGAGI (reference sequence). The germline V and J ends were trimmed by 5 bases and 3 bases, with 10 bases remaining between them. The CDR3 nucleotides are TGTGCCAGCAGTCACAGGGTGAAAGAGACCCAGTACTTC. It codes for CASSHRVKETQYF.

In DNA form, the CDR3 reads TGTGCCAGCAGCTTAGGTAGCGGGGGGAGAACAGATACGCAGTATTTT. It is translated as CASSLGSGGRTDTQYF. The chain joins TRBV7-3 to TRBJ2-3; 10 bases line up with TRBD2. Germline trimming cut 2 bases from V and 3 bases from J; bases unmatched to any gene: 5. The CDR3 extends over 16 amino acids. CDR1 and CDR2 from the germline V gene are SGHTA and FQGTGA.

The chain employs TRBV5-1 and TRBJ1-2; D is ambiguous. The germline V gene encodes CDR1 SGHRS and CDR2 YFSETQ. The V end lost 2 bases, the J end lost 2 bases, and 13 bases lay between the germline ends. The CDR3 has 15 amino acids. CDR3 sequence: CASSFSWEANYGYTF. The CDR3 nucleotides are TGCGCCAGCAGCTTCTCCTGGGAGGCAAACTATGGCTACACCTTC.

The rearrangement uses TRBV3-1 (or the pseudogene TRBV3-2) and TRBJ2-3; no clear D gene. The CDR3 length is 13 residues. The germline V gene has CDR1 LGHDT and CDR2 YNNKEL (reference sequence). V shed 4 bases and J shed 2 bases, with 7 bases lying between them. CDR3: CASSRRHTDTQYF. As DNA, the CDR3 is TGTGCCAGCAGCCGCCGACACACAGATACGCAGTATTTT.

This clone was seen only once. The chain recombines TRBV5-1 with TRBJ2-7, with D hard to call. Looked up from germline, CDR1 is SGHRS and CDR2 is YFSETQ. Deletions cut 1 base from V and 3 bases from J, with 17 bases between. CDR3 length: 16 amino acids. The CDR3 here is CASSLLPRGANYEQYF. As DNA, the CDR3 is TGCGCCAGCAGCTTGTTACCAAGAGGAGCTAACTACGAGCAGTACTTC.

The chain combines TRBV30 with TRBJ1-5; D may be TRBD1 (5 bases). The CDR3 has 13 residues. With 5 bases removed from V and 6 bases from J, the gap between germline ends came to 14 bases. The V gene's germline CDR1 is GTSNPN and CDR2 SVGIG (reference sequence). The CDR3 bases are TGTGCCTGGGGATTGGGGGGGAGTCAGCCCCAGCATTTT. This gives the protein CAWGLGGSQPQHF.

This chain connects TRBV30 to TRBJ2-7; possible D gene TRBD1, 6 bases. The CDR3 has 10 residues. V gave up 4 bases and J gave up 6 bases, with 7 bases separating them. Per germline, CDR1 GTSNPN and CDR2 SVGIG (reference sequence). The CDR3 region has the DNA TGTGCCTGGATCAGGGGCGAGCAGTACTTC. Translating it yields CAWIRGEQYF.

This chain joins TRBV5-4 and TRBJ1-6; D may be TRBD1 (5 bases). The CDR3 is made up of 13 amino acids. CDR1 and CDR2 from the germline V gene are SGHNT and YYREEE (reference sequence). Trimming stripped 0 bases from V and 9 bases from J, with 7 bases between. This CDR3 is CASSLDRPSPLHF. DNA for the CDR3: TGTGCCAGCAGCTTGGACAGGCCTTCACCCCTCCACTTT.

This clone has more than one count but fewer than ten. The chain carries TRBV19 and TRBJ1-6; D is undetermined. The CDR3 extends over 13 amino acids. The germline gives CDR1 LNHDA, CDR2 SQIVND (reference sequence). The V and J ends lost 1 base and 10 bases respectively, with 8 bases between them. The CDR3 spells CASSIGDWSPLHF. CDR3 bases: TGTGCCAGTAGTATAGGTGACTGGTCACCCCTCCACTTT.